This TCR beta chain was captured in a study of blood T cell repertoires in COVID-19. Study-wide background: Sites in the United States, Italy and Spain provided acute and convalescent COVID-19 samples.

Data came from immunoSEQ multiplex PCR; TCRdb stores just in-frame clones and leaves some out. Counted here are 200,000 to 250,000 clones, roughly 83% occurring once; the ten biggest clones make up about 1.3%. This CDR3 comprises 18 residues. After removal of 5 bases from V and 4 bases from J, the junction contained 17 bases not matched to a gene. The germline V gene has CDR1 PRHDT and CDR2 FYEKMQ (reference sequence). The rearrangement joins TRBV13 to TRBJ2-3; 8 bases fit TRBD2. Sequencing was done on a sample of PBMCs or T cells enriched from blood (not recorded which). This TCR derives from a woman aged 40 to 55 with acute COVID-19. CDR3 amino acids: CASSRRGGAGVPADTQYF. The CDR3 DNA reads as TGTGCCAGCAGCCGCCGTGGGGGAGCGGGGGTCCCAGCAGATACGCAGTATTTT. The entire variable domain, with the rest obtained from reference TRBV13 and TRBJ2-3, is as follows: AAGVIQSPRHLIKEKRETATLKCYPIPRHDTVYWYQQGPGQDPQFLISFYEKMQSDKGSIPDRFSAQQFSDYHSELNMSSLELGDSALYFCASSRRGGAGVPADTQYFGPGTRLTVL.